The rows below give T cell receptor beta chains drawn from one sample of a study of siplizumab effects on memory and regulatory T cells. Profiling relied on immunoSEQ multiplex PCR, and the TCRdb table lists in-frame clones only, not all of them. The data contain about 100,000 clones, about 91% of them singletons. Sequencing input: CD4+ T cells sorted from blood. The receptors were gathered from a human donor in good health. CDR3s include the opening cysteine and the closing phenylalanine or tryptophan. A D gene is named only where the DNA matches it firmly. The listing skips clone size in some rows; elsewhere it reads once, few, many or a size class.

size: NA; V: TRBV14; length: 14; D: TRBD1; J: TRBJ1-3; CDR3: CASSPTGTGNTIYF; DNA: TGTGCCAGCAGCCCGACAGGGACGGGAAACACCATATATTTT
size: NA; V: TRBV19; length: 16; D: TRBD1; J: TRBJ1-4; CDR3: CASSIKETGVNEKLFF; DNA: TGTGCCAGTAGTATAAAGGAAACAGGGGTTAATGAAAAACTGTTTTTT
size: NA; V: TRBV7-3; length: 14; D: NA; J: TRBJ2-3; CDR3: CASSLELAPDTQYF; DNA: TGTGCCAGCAGCTTAGAGTTAGCCCCAGATACGCAGTATTTT
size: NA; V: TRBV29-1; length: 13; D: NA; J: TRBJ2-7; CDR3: CSVEGNPGYEQYF; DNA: TGCAGCGTTGAGGGCAACCCGGGCTACGAGCAGTACTTC
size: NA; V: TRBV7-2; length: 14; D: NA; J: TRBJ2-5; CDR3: CASSLGRLGETQYF; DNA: TGTGCCAGCAGCCTTGGGCGCCTTGGGGAGACCCAGTACTTC
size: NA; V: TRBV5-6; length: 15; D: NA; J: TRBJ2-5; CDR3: CASSLVLGGKETQYF; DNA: TGTGCCAGCAGCTTGGTCCTAGGGGGGAAAGAGACCCAGTACTTC
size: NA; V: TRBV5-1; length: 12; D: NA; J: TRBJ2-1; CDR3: CASSAPNNEQFF; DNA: TGCGCCAGCAGCGCACCGAACAATGAGCAGTTCTTC
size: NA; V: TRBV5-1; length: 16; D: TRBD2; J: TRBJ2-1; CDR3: CASSMGLATSYNEQFF; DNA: TGCGCCAGCAGCATGGGACTAGCAACCTCATACAATGAGCAGTTCTTC
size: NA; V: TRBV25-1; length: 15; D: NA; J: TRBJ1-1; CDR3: CASSEGRGGNTEAFF; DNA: TGTGCCAGCAGTGAAGGGAGGGGAGGGAACACTGAAGCTTTCTTT
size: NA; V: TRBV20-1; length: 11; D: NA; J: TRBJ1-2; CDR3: CSATDSYGYTF; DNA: TGCAGTGCTACAGACAGCTATGGCTACACCTTC
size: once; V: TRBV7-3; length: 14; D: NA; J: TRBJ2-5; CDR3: CASSLGGRAKTQYF; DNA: TGTGCCAGCAGCTTAGGTGGCAGGGCAAAGACCCAGTACTTC
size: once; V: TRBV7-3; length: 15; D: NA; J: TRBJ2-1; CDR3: CASSLRSDTYNEQFF; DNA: TGTGCCAGCAGCTTAAGGTCAGATACCTACAATGAGCAGTTCTTC
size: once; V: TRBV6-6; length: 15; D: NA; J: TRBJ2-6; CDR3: CASSLTGTGANVLTF; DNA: TGTGCCAGCAGCCTTACCGGGACAGGGGCCAACGTCCTGACTTTC
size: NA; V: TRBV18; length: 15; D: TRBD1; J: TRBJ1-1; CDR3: CASSSDRTQNTEAFF; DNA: TGTGCCAGCTCATCGGACAGGACCCAGAACACTGAAGCTTTCTTT
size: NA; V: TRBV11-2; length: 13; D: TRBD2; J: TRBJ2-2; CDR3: CAGRERGTGELFF; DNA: TGTGCTGGGAGGGAAAGGGGCACCGGGGAGCTGTTTTTT
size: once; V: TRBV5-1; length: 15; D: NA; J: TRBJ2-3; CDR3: CASSLARTVTDTQYF; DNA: TGCGCCAGCAGCTTAGCGCGGACGGTTACAGATACGCAGTATTTT
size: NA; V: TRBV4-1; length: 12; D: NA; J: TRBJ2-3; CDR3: CASSQVLDTQYF; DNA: TGCGCCAGCAGCCAGGTTTTAGATACGCAGTATTTT
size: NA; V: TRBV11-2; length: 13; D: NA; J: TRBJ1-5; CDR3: CASSFQGRQPQHF; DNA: TGTGCCAGCAGCTTCCAGGGGCGTCAGCCCCAGCATTTT
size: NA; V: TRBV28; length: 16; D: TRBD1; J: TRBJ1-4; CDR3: CASSPYRGRPNEKLFF; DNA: TGTGCCAGCAGTCCATACAGGGGGCGGCCTAATGAAAAACTGTTTTTT
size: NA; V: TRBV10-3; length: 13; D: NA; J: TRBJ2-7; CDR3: CAISEGVSYEQYF; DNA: TGTGCCATCAGTGAAGGGGTCTCCTACGAGCAGTACTTC
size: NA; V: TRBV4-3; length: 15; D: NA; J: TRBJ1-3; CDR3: CASSQAGHSGNTIYF; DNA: TGCGCCAGCAGCCAAGCGGGACACTCTGGAAACACCATATATTTT
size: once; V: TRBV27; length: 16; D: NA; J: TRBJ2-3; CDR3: CASSLTGGSGTDTQYF; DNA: TGTGCCAGCAGTCTAACCGGGGGTAGCGGCACAGATACGCAGTATTTT
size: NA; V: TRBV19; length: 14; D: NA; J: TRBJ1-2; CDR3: CASSTEPVSYGYTF; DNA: TGTGCCAGTAGTACCGAACCGGTTAGCTATGGCTACACCTTC
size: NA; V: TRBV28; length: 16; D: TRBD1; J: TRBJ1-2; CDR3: CASSTSTGGYNYGYTF; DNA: TGTGCCAGCAGCACATCGACAGGGGGATATAACTATGGCTACACCTTC
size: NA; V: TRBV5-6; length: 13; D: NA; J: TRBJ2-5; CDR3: CASSLEGAGTQYF; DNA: TGTGCCAGCAGCTTGGAAGGGGCGGGGACCCAGTACTTC
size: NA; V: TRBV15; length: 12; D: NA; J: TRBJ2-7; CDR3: CATSRDAYEQYF; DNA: TGTGCCACCAGCAGAGATGCTTACGAGCAGTACTTC
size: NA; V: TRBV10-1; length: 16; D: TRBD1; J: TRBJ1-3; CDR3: CASSTQGLGKGNTIYF; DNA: TGCGCCAGCAGTACACAGGGGTTAGGAAAGGGAAACACCATATATTTT
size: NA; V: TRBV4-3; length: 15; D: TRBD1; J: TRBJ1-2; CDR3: CASSRELTGDYGYTF; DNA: TGCGCCAGCAGCCGAGAACTGACAGGGGACTATGGCTACACCTTC
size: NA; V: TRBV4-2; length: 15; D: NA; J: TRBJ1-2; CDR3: CASSRTEGDEDGYTF; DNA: TGTGCCAGCAGCAGGACAGAGGGGGACGAAGATGGCTACACCTTC
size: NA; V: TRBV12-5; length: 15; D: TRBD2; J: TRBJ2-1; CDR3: CASGFSTSGVNEQFF; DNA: TGTGCTAGTGGTTTTTCGACTAGCGGGGTCAATGAGCAGTTCTTC
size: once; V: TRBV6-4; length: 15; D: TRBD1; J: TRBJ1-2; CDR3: CASKGQGALGYGYTF; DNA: TGTGCCAGCAAGGGACAGGGGGCCCTTGGCTATGGCTACACCTTC
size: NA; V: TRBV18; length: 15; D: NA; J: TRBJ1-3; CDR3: CASSPPTGSGNTIYF; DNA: TGTGCCAGCTCACCACCGACGGGCTCTGGAAACACCATATATTTT
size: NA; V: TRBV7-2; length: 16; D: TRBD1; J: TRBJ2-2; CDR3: CASSLNTGGVTGELFF; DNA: TGTGCCAGCAGCTTAAATACAGGGGGCGTCACCGGGGAGCTGTTTTTT
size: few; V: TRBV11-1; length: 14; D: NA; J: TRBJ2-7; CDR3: CASSLAGGPSEQYF; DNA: TGTGCCAGCAGCTTAGCGGGGGGGCCGAGTGAGCAGTACTTC
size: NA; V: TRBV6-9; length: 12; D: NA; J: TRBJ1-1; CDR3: CASSVGATEAFF; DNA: TGTGCCAGCAGTGTCGGGGCGACTGAAGCTTTCTTT
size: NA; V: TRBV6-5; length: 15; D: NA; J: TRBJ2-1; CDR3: CASKGAGPHYNEQFF; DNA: TGTGCCAGCAAGGGCGCAGGTCCACACTACAATGAGCAGTTCTTC
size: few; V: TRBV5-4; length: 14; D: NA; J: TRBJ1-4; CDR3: CASQLAENGEKLFF; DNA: TGTGCCAGTCAGCTTGCGGAGAACGGGGAAAAACTGTTTTTT
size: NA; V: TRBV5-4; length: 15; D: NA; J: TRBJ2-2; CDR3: CASSLKTGVDGELFF; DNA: TGTGCCAGCAGCCTCAAAACCGGGGTGGACGGGGAGCTGTTTTTT
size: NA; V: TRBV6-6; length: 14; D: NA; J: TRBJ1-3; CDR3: CASSDTGQGNTIYF; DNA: TGTGCCAGCAGTGACACGGGACAAGGAAACACCATATATTTT
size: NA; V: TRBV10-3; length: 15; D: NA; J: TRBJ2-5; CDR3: CAISGKQGVEETQYF; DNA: TGTGCCATCAGTGGTAAACAGGGAGTGGAAGAGACCCAGTACTTC